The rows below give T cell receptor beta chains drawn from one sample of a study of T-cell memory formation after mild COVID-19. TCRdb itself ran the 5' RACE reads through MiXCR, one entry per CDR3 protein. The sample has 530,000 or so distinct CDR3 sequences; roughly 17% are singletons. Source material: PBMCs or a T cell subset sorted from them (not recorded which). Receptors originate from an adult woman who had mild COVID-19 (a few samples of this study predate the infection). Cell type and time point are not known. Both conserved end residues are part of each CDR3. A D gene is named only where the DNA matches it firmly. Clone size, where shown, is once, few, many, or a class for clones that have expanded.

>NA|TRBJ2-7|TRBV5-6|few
CASSLLGDDRPYEQYF
TGTGCCAGCAGTCTCCTAGGGGATGACAGACCTTACGAGCAGTACTTC
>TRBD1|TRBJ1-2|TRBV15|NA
CATAKQGPSYGYTF
TGTGCCACAGCCAAACAGGGGCCAAGCTATGGCTACACCTTC
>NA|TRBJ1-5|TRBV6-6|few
CASSQSQGSNQPQHF
TGTGCCAGCAGCCAATCCCAAGGAAGCAATCAGCCCCAGCATTTT
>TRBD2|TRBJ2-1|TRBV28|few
CASSRLLLAGGPNEQFF
TGTGCCAGCAGCCGTCTTTTGCTAGCGGGAGGGCCAAATGAGCAGTTCTTC
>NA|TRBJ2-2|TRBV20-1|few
CSARQSLNTGELFF
TGCAGTGCTAGACAGTCTCTCAACACCGGGGAGCTGTTTTTT
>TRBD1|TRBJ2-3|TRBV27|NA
CASSLAGQGNLFSTDTQYF
TGTGCCAGCAGTCTAGCCGGACAGGGGAATCTATTTAGCACAGATACGCAGTATTTT
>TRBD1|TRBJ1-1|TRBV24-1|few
CATSDDRGDTEAFF
TGTGCCACCAGTGATGACAGGGGGGACACTGAAGCTTTCTTT
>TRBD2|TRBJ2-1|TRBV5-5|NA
CASSSGRLAGEGNEQFF
TGTGCCAGCAGCTCGGGTCGGCTAGCGGGAGAAGGCAATGAGCAGTTCTTC
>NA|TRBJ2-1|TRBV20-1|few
CSASGEASYNEQFF
TGCAGTGCTAGTGGGGAGGCCTCCTACAATGAGCAGTTCTTC
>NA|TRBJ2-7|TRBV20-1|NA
CSASRYSYEQYF
TGCAGTGCTAGTAGGTATTCCTACGAGCAGTACTTC
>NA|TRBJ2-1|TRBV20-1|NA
CSARGGWGKNEQFF
TGCAGTGCTAGAGGCGGGTGGGGAAAAAATGAGCAGTTCTTC
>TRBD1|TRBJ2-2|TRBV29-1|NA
CSVVEQGASGELFF
TGCAGCGTAGTAGAACAGGGGGCTTCCGGGGAGCTGTTTTTT
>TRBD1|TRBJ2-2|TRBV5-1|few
CASSLSGTGGTGELFF
TGCGCCAGCAGCCTCTCCGGGACAGGAGGGACCGGGGAGCTGTTTTTT
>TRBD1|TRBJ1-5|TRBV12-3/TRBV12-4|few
CASTRTGVNQPQHF
TGTGCCAGCACCAGGACAGGGGTGAACCAGCCCCAGCATTTT
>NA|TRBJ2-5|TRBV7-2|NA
CASSRGTKETQYF
TGTGCCAGCAGCAGGGGGACTAAAGAGACCCAGTACTTC
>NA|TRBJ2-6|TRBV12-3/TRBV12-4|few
CASSSQTYFSGANVLTF
TGTGCCAGCAGTTCTCAGACCTACTTCTCTGGGGCCAACGTCCTGACTTTC
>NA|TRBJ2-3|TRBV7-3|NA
CASSASGARTDTQYF
TGTGCCAGCAGCGCCTCAGGGGCGCGCACAGATACGCAGTATTTT
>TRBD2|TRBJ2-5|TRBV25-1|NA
CASSTSGGHQYF
TGTGCCAGCAGTACTAGCGGGGGGCACCAGTACTTC
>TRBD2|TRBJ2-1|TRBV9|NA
CASSLRLSGGDNEQFF
TGTGCCAGCAGCCTACGGCTTAGCGGGGGGGACAATGAGCAGTTCTTC
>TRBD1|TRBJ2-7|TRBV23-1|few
CASSQGPRDRGTYEQYF
TGCGCCAGCAGTCAGGGTCCGAGAGACAGGGGCACGTACGAGCAGTACTTC
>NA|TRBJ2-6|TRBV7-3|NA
CASSLGMSGANVLTF
TGTGCCAGCAGCTTAGGGATGTCTGGGGCCAACGTCCTGACTTTC
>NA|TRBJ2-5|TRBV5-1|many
CASSSGYVETQYF
TGCGCCAGCAGCTCAGGGTATGTGGAGACCCAGTACTTC
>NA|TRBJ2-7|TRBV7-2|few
CASSLDRTRSEQYF
TGTGCCAGCAGCTTAGATAGGACGAGATCCGAGCAGTACTTC
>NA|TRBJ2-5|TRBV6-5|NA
CASSYSTGTSARHF
TGTGCCAGCAGTTACTCGACGGGGACATCCGCGCGTCACTTC
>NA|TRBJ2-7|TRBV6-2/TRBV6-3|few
CASSYNAGRISYEQYF
TGTGCCAGCAGTTACAACGCAGGGCGAATATCCTACGAGCAGTACTTC
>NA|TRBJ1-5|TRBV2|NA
CASSELAIFQPQHF
TGTGCCAGCAGTGAGTTGGCTATCTTTCAGCCCCAGCATTTT
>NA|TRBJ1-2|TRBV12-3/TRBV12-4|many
CASSFNYGYTF
TGTGCCAGCAGTTTTAACTATGGCTACACCTTC
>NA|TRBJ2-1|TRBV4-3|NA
CASSQDIRSYNEQFF
TGCGCCAGCAGCCAAGATATCCGCTCCTACAATGAGCAGTTCTTC
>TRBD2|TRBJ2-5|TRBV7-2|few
CASSSPGLASYF
TGTGCCAGCAGCTCACCGGGACTAGCGTCGTACTTC
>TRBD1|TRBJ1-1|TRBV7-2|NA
CASSLGPIQGTRSNTEAFF
TGTGCCAGCAGCTTAGGCCCAATACAGGGGACAAGAAGTAACACTGAAGCTTTCTTT
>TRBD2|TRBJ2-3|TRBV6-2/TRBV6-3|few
CASSPGLAGAPRTDTQYF
TGTGCCAGCAGCCCCGGACTAGCGGGAGCTCCCCGCACAGATACGCAGTATTTT
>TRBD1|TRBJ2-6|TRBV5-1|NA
CASTGQISGANVLTF
TGCGCCAGCACGGGACAGATATCTGGGGCCAACGTCCTGACTTTC
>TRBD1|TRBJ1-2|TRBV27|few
CASWDRIYGYTF
TGTGCCAGCTGGGACAGGATCTATGGCTACACCTTC
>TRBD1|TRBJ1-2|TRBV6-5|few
CASSYRPGQRRVYYGYTF
TGTGCCAGCAGTTACAGGCCGGGACAGAGAAGGGTCTACTATGGCTACACCTTC
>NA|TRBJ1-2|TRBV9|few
CASSVDTGLNNYGYTF
TGTGCCAGCAGCGTAGACACAGGCCTAAATAACTATGGCTACACCTTC
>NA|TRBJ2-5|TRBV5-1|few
CASSVSGPGRETQYF
TGCGCCAGCAGCGTCTCAGGGCCAGGTCGGGAGACCCAGTACTTC
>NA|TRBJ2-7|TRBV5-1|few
CASSLGKTPPYEQYF
TGCGCCAGCAGCTTGGGTAAGACCCCCCCCTACGAGCAGTACTTC
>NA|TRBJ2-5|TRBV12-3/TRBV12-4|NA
CASRNRGDETQYF
TGTGCCAGCAGAAACCGGGGCGACGAGACCCAGTACTTC
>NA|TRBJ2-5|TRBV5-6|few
CASSLGPTGETQYF
TGTGCCAGCAGCTTGGGCCCGACGGGGGAGACCCAGTACTTC
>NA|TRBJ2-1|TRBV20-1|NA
CSATNDVDRVLAPDNEQFF
TGCAGTGCCACCAACGACGTAGACAGGGTGCTAGCGCCTGACAATGAGCAGTTCTTC
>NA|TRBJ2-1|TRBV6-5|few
CASSYLLGQGNNEQFF
TGTGCCAGCAGTTACCTCCTGGGGCAGGGGAACAATGAGCAGTTCTTC
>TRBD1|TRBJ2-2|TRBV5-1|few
CASSLPRDRGRTGELFF
TGCGCCAGCAGCTTGCCGAGGGACAGGGGGCGCACCGGGGAGCTGTTTTTT
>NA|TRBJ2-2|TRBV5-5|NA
CASSHGVNTGELFF
TGTGCCAGCAGCCACGGGGTGAACACCGGGGAGCTGTTTTTT
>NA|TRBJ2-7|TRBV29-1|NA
CSVEGPWNGLSYEQYF
TGCAGCGTTGAAGGTCCATGGAACGGTTTATCCTACGAGCAGTACTTC